These 25 T cell receptor beta chains were all obtained from the same sample, sequenced in a study of tumor-infiltrating lymphocytes in localized non-small cell lung cancer. Profiling relied on immunoSEQ multiplex PCR, and the TCRdb table lists in-frame clones only, not all of them. The sample records some 13,000 clones, approximately 74% being singletons. The sequencing sample was made of uninvolved lung tissue not adjacent to the tumor. The receptors were gathered from a human donor with non-small cell lung cancer.

V usage is TRBV6-1 and J usage is TRBJ1-5, with D unclear. The germline CDR1 and CDR2 sequences are MNHNS and SASEGT. V lost 6 bases to trimming and J lost 4 bases, with 7 bases between them. CDR3 size: 12 residues. The CDR3 region has the DNA TGTGCCAGCAGACAACTAAATCAGCCCCAGCATTTT. Amino acids: CASRQLNQPQHF.

The chain combines TRBV5-1 with TRBJ2-3; D may be TRBD2 (6 bases). Germline-derived CDR1 and CDR2 are SGHRS and YFSETQ. This CDR3 is built from 15 residues. V was clipped by 0 bases and J by 4 bases, with 12 bases between them. In DNA, the CDR3 is TGCGCCAGCAGCTTGGAGGGACTCCTCCCAGATACGCAGTATTTT. Residues: CASSLEGLLPDTQYF.

The chain recombines TRBV2 with TRBJ2-7; the D gene is possibly TRBD1 (5 bases). Trimming cost V 5 bases and J 3 bases, with 8 bases left between them. The germline V gene has CDR1 SNHLY and CDR2 FYNNEI. The CDR3 has 12 amino acids. CDR3 in amino acids: CASSFRVYEQYF. The CDR3 nucleotides read TGTGCCAGCAGTTTCAGGGTCTACGAGCAGTACTTC.

The chain has TRBV6-1 and TRBJ1-2, with 8 bases fitting TRBD1. V lost 6 bases, J lost 6 bases, and 3 bases stayed unmatched. This CDR3 is built from 12 residues. The germline CDR1 and CDR2 sequences are MNHNS and SASEGT. For the CDR3, the DNA is TGTGCCAGCAGCCCGACAGGGGATGGCTACACCTTC. It codes for CASSPTGDGYTF.

V usage is TRBV29-1 and J usage is TRBJ2-7; D remains unclear. This CDR3 is built from 14 residues. Germline CDR1 is SQVTM and CDR2 is ANQGSEA. V lost 4 bases to trimming and J lost 0 bases, with 13 bases between them. The CDR3 is CSVATTGDSYEQYF. In DNA, the CDR3 is TGCAGCGTTGCTACGACTGGAGACTCCTACGAGCAGTACTTC.

The rearrangement joins TRBV2 to TRBJ1-2, with unresolved D. The CDR3 has 12 amino acids. From germline, CDR1 is SNHLY and CDR2 FYNNEI. Trimming left V 1 base short and J 4 bases short, with 4 bases between. CDR3 coding DNA: TGTGCCAGCAGTGAAGATTCCTATGGCTACACCTTC. It translates to CASSEDSYGYTF.

The CDR3 protein is CASSSGEVNTDTQYF. CDR3 in DNA: TGTGCCAGCAGCTCGGGGGAAGTGAACACAGATACGCAGTATTTT. The V and J genes are TRBV5-8 and TRBJ2-3, with a weak D call TRBD2 (6 bases). V gave up 3 bases and J gave up 2 bases, with 13 bases separating them. This CDR3 region has 15 residues. Per the germline V gene, CDR1 is SGHTS and CDR2 is YDEGEE. The full variable domain, in which reference TRBV5-8 and TRBJ2-3 provide the parts outside the CDR3, is EAGVTQSPTHLIKTRGQQATLRCSPISGHTSVYWYQQALGLGLQFLLWYDEGEERNRGNFPPRFSGRQFPNYSSELNVNALELEDSALYLCASSSGEVNTDTQYFGPGTRLTVL.

This chain links TRBV5-4 with TRBJ1-2; a possible D gene is TRBD1 (6 bases). V lost 2 bases, J lost 7 bases, and 15 bases lay in between. Germline V gene sequence: CDR1 SGHNT, CDR2 YYREEE (reference sequence). The CDR3 contains 14 residues. The CDR3, as DNA: TGTGCCAGCAGCTTTTGGGGGCTGGTTTCTGGCTACACCTTC. This gives the protein CASSFWGLVSGYTF.

This clone was recorded a few times. The chain has TRBV5-6 and TRBJ2-7; D possibly corresponds to TRBD1 (6 bases). CDR1 SGHDT and CDR2 YYEEEE come from the germline V gene. V was clipped by 0 bases and J by 4 bases, with 8 bases between them. The CDR3 covers 13 residues. The CDR3 DNA sequence: TGTGCCAGCAGCTTGGCCAGGGGTTACGAGCAGTACTTC. Encoded protein: CASSLARGYEQYF.

The chain links TRBV7-9 to TRBJ2-3; TRBD1 aligns across 10 bases. Germline-derived CDR1 and CDR2 are SEHNR and FQNEAQ (reference sequence). Losses at the gene ends were 8 bases for V and 6 bases for J; bases not matched to a gene: 8. The length of the CDR3 is 14 residues. The CDR3 DNA is TGTGCCAGCCCGGGACAGGGGAAAATGGATACGCAGTATTTT. It encodes CASPGQGKMDTQYF.

This clone has just a few counts. The rearrangement uses TRBV11-3 and TRBJ2-1; D not certain. CDR1 and CDR2 from the germline V gene are SGHNT and YENEEA. This CDR3 contains 13 residues. The V gene lost 5 bases and the J gene lost 12 bases, with 17 bases spanning the gap. The CDR3 reads CASSPDPLLGQFF. The CDR3 DNA sequence: TGTGCCAGCAGCCCAGACCCCCTTCTGGGGCAGTTCTTC.

V usage is TRBV19 and J usage is TRBJ1-1; a weak D match, TRBD1 (6 bases). V was cut by 6 bases and J by 10 bases, with 15 bases left in between. Germline V gives CDR1 LNHDA, CDR2 SQIVND (reference sequence). This CDR3 contains 12 residues. The chain's CDR3 is CASSPLQGLAFF. CDR3 coding DNA: TGTGCCAGTAGCCCTCTGCAGGGGTTAGCTTTCTTT.

The chain recombines TRBV7-2 with TRBJ2-1; no clear D gene. V was trimmed by 1 base and J by 7 bases, leaving 5 bases between them. From germline, CDR1 is SGHTA and CDR2 FQGNSA. The CDR3 is made up of 12 amino acids. In nucleotides, the CDR3 is TGTGCCAGCAGCTTAGAACGGAATGAGCAGTTCTTC. This gives the protein CASSLERNEQFF.

CDR3 DNA: TGTGCCTGGGGACAGCCTGGAGTCTACAATGAGCAGTTCTTC. It yields the protein CAWGQPGVYNEQFF. The chain joins TRBV30 to TRBJ2-1; D is perhaps TRBD1 (6 bases). CDR3 length: 14 amino acids. V dropped 5 bases and J dropped 3 bases, with 14 bases sitting between them. CDR1 is GTSNPN and CDR2 is SVGIG in the germline V gene (reference sequence).

The V gene is TRBV6-1, the J gene TRBJ2-2; 8 bases align to TRBD1. Per the germline V gene, CDR1 is MNHNS and CDR2 is SASEGT. There are 15 residues in the CDR3. V lost 1 base, J lost 3 bases, and 1 base stayed unmatched. In nucleotides, the CDR3 is TGTGCCAGCAGTGAAGGACAGGGGCACACCGGGGAGCTGTTTTTT. Translation gives CASSEGQGHTGELFF.

Details on this clone: Other DNA sequences in the sample encode the same CDR3. The rearrangement uses TRBV27 and TRBJ2-3, with 13 bases identical to TRBD2. The CDR3 contains 15 residues. V dropped 2 bases and J dropped 4; count of bases not matched to a gene: 0. Germline V CDR1 and CDR2: MNHEY, SMNVEV (reference sequence). This CDR3 is CASSLTSGGADTQYF. The CDR3 DNA follows: TGTGCCAGCAGTTTAACTAGCGGGGGGGCAGATACGCAGTATTTT.

A single count supports this clone. The chain carries TRBV5-1 and TRBJ2-4, with 12 positions matching TRBD2. V dropped 4 bases and J dropped 7; count of bases not matched to a gene: 6. Germline values: CDR1 SGHRS, CDR2 YFSETQ. The length of the CDR3 is 15 residues. The CDR3 region is CASSRLAGVRNIQYF. In DNA, the CDR3 is TGCGCCAGCAGCCGACTAGCGGGAGTGAGGAACATTCAGTACTTC.

This clone was counted a single time. J is TRBJ2-3 and V is TRBV30; unclear D gene. The CDR3 loop spans 12 amino acids. Germline assignment: CDR1 GTSNPN and CDR2 SVGIG (reference sequence). V shed 7 bases and J shed 5 bases, with 13 bases lying between them. Here the CDR3 DNA reads TGTGCCTCCCGTCCCGAGAGAGATACGCAGTATTTT. As protein: CASRPERDTQYF. The whole variable domain, remainder taken from reference TRBV30 and TRBJ2-3, is SQTIHQWPATLVQPVGSPLSLECTVEGTSNPNLYWYRQAAGRGLQLLFYSVGIGQISSEVPQNLSASRPQDRQFILSSKKLLLSDSGFYLCASRPERDTQYFGPGTRLTVL.

The J gene is TRBJ1-2, the V gene TRBV30, with 7 bases matching TRBD1. Trimming removed 3 bases from V and 8 bases from J; junction bases left unmatched: 15. The CDR3 runs to 15 residues. The V gene's germline CDR1 is GTSNPN and CDR2 SVGIG (reference sequence). The CDR3 region is CAWRLEQGRRGGYTF. CDR3 nucleotides: TGTGCCTGGAGACTCGAACAGGGGCGCCGGGGGGGCTACACCTTC.

V and J are TRBV7-6 and TRBJ1-1, with TRBD1 identical over 8 bases. Germline V gene sequence: CDR1 SGHVS, CDR2 FNYEAQ. CDR3 length: 17 residues. Trimming at V came to 4 bases and at J to 4 bases, leaving 14 bases not matched to a gene. This CDR3 is CASSYLHDRGMGTEAFF. The DNA for the CDR3 is TGTGCCAGCAGCTATCTCCACGACAGGGGAATGGGCACTGAAGCTTTCTTT.

This rearrangement joins TRBV19 to TRBJ1-5, with D maybe TRBD1 (6 bases). Deletions cut 7 bases from V and 2 bases from J, with 15 bases between. This CDR3 has 15 amino acids. The germline V gene encodes CDR1 LNHDA and CDR2 SQIVND (reference sequence). CDR3 in DNA: TGTGCCAGTACCTCGGGGGGGCAGGGCAATCAGCCCCAGCATTTT. Amino acids: CASTSGGQGNQPQHF.

V is TRBV29-1 and J is TRBJ2-1; D unresolved. Trimming pared 2 bases from V and 13 bases from J, leaving 9 bases between. CDR1 and CDR2 (germline): SQVTM, ANQGSEA. The CDR3 is made up of 10 amino acids. CDR3 nucleotide sequence: TGCAGCGTTGAACGGGCACAACAGTTCTTC. Translating gives CSVERAQQFF.

The chain joins TRBV6-5 to TRBJ2-7; no definite D call. CDR1 and CDR2 from the germline V gene are MNHEY and SVGAGI. CDR3 length: 12 residues. With 5 bases removed from V and 3 bases from J, the gap between germline ends came to 8 bases. CDR3 region: CASSRSSYEQYF. In DNA, the CDR3 is TGTGCCAGCAGTCGCAGTAGCTACGAGCAGTACTTC.

This rearrangement joins TRBV28 to TRBJ1-6; D uncertain. Germline V gives CDR1 MDHEN, CDR2 SYDVKM. The V and J ends lost 4 bases and 7 bases respectively, with 14 bases between them. The CDR3 length is 15 residues. The CDR3 DNA reads TGTGCCAGCAGTTACCAGTTGGGTGTAAATTCACCCCTCCACTTT. This codes for CASSYQLGVNSPLHF.

V and J are TRBV30 and TRBJ2-7; 8 bases align to TRBD2. Losses at the gene ends were 3 bases for V and 3 bases for J; bases not matched to a gene: 1. CDR1 and CDR2 from the germline V gene are GTSNPN and SVGIG (reference sequence). The CDR3 extends over 12 amino acids. This CDR3 is CAWSGGDYEQYF. As DNA, the CDR3 is TGTGCCTGGAGCGGGGGGGACTACGAGCAGTACTTC.